The sequence of this T cell receptor beta chain was determined in a study of human T cells and chemical hapten exposure. General study findings and limits: It should be noted that donors had alopecia, so their immune response may differ from healthy people's.

Time point indicated: patch test 3, about 24 weeks after DPC sensitization. Stated treatment: therapeutic diphenylcyclopropenone sensitization with weekly scalp DPC. Donors, patients with alopecia ranging from 18 to 70 years old and judged suitable for DPC, provided samples. Unique molecular identifiers were attached to individual cDNA molecules within the library. From the RACE reads, TCRdb called clonotypes with MiXCR, one entry per CDR3 protein. The sample consists of 82,000 or so distinct CDR3 sequences, 10% to 15% of them appearing once. This clonotype was observed a few times. Its target is not known. This CDR3 contains 11 residues. Deletions cut 10 bases from V and 8 bases from J, with 11 bases between. Germline loops: CDR1 ENHRY, CDR2 SYGVKD.

Material: whole blood, obtained in connection with sensitization to the hapten diphenylcyclopropenone (DPC). The sequence was obtained from a woman in her forties or fifties with alopecia areata. Some clones in this sample may be carry-over from other donors' samples. The gene calls are TRBV10-3 and TRBJ1-4; no reliable D call. CDR3 protein: CATAGGEKLFF. The CDR3 bases are TGTGCCACCGCTGGTGGGGAAAAACTGTTTTTT.